There are a few counts of the clone carrying this TCR beta chain. The antigen remains unidentified. Here immunoSEQ multiplex PCR was the method, and the copy in TCRdb shows in-frame clones only, minus some. Found here are roughly 500,000 clones, roughly nine tenths of them singletons; the top ten hold roughly 13%. Treatment reported: around 19 received Ad26.COV2.S at low or high dose, single or two shots; roughly five received placebo; per-sample allocation not given. Samples came from day 63 after the first vaccine or placebo injection. Trimming at V came to 10 bases and at J to 1 base, leaving 12 bases not matched to a gene. From germline, CDR1 is MDHEN and CDR2 SYDVKM. This CDR3 has 16 residues. The data belong to a study of Ad26.COV2.S vaccination and SARS-CoV-2 variants. Study-wide findings and caveats: The TCR breadth and depth analyses may have understated or missed part of the total T cell responses. The placebo group had lower spike-specific TCR breadth than the vaccine recipients did.

This specimen consisted of peripheral blood, obtained in a trial of Ad26.COV2.S vaccine versus placebo. The receptor was derived from a person aged 18-60 years who received the Ad26.COV2.S COVID-19 vaccine or a placebo. V is TRBV28 and J is TRBJ1-5; 8 bases fit TRBD1. The CDR3 bases are TGTGCCACCGGGGACAGGTCTTGGGGAAGCAATCAGCCCCAGCATTTT. Translated: CATGDRSWGSNQPQHF. The entire variable domain, with the rest obtained from reference TRBV28 and TRBJ1-5, is as follows: DVKVTQSSRYLVKRTGEKVFLECVQDMDHENMFWYRQDPGLGLRLIYFSYDVKMKEKGDIPEGYSVSREKKERFSLILESASTNQTSMYLCATGDRSWGSNQPQHFGDGTRLSIL.